These 14 T cell receptor beta chains share one sample of origin, sequenced in a study of metastatic and nonmetastatic thyroid tumors. MiXCR was used by TCRdb to re-call the PCR reads. The sample has 25,000 to 30,000 clones; 3.5% to 4.5% are singletons. Until they underwent thyroid surgery, no patient had received any treatment. The sample was blood. The receptors come from a male donor with papillary thyroid cancer or a benign thyroid nodule (not recorded which). Some clones in this sample may be carry-over from other donors' samples.

This clone was counted ten times or more. This chain joins TRBV28 and TRBJ2-5, with 10 bases fitting TRBD2. Germline lookup yields CDR1 MDHEN and CDR2 SYDVKM. The CDR3 runs to 17 residues. The trim removed 6 bases at V and 5 bases at J, leaving 15 bases unmatched. For the CDR3, the DNA is TGTGCCAGCAGAGCCACTAGCGGGGCCTGGAAGGGGGAGACCCAGTACTTC. It codes for CASRATSGAWKGETQYF.

The chain couples TRBV5-6 to TRBJ1-4, with D perhaps TRBD1 (5 bases). This CDR3 is 13 amino acids long. Between the trimmed V and J ends, which lost 4 bases and 6 bases, there was a span of 10 bases. CDR1 SGHDT and CDR2 YYEEEE come from the germline V gene. The chain's CDR3 is CASSPRVDEKLFF. The CDR3 DNA reads as TGTGCCAGCAGCCCCAGGGTGGATGAAAAACTGTTTTTT.

Many counts were recorded for this clone. The gene calls are TRBV4-3 and TRBJ1-2; no clear D gene. The CDR3 is 14 residues long. Trimming stripped 1 base from V and 5 bases from J, with 11 bases between. Germline CDR1 is LGHNA and CDR2 is YSLEER. The CDR3 bases are TGCGCCAGCAGCCAAGTTCCAGACATGTATGGCTACACCTTC. Residues: CASSQVPDMYGYTF.

This clone showed up many times. The V and J genes are TRBV30 and TRBJ1-1; a weak D match, TRBD1 (6 bases). The CDR3 runs 15 residues. Germline CDR1 and CDR2: GTSNPN and SVGIG (reference sequence). Trimming removed 2 bases from V and 9 bases from J, with 22 bases in between. This CDR3 is CAWSPTPQGAHQAFF. CDR3 bases: TGTGCCTGGAGTCCGACCCCACAGGGCGCACACCAAGCTTTCTTT.

This clone was seen at least ten times. The rearrangement uses TRBV6-1 and TRBJ1-1; D is ambiguous. From germline, CDR1 is MNHNS and CDR2 SASEGT. V was shortened by 3 bases and J by 4 bases, with 15 bases between the two germline ends. CDR3 size: 15 residues. Here the CDR3 reads CASSDPSWVSTEAFF. In nucleotides, the CDR3 is TGTGCCAGCAGTGACCCCTCGTGGGTGAGCACTGAAGCTTTCTTT.

Details on this clone: The CDR3 ends on some other residue instead of the conserved phenylalanine or tryptophan, so this is likely a read error. The rearrangement uses TRBV7-2 and TRBJ2-1; 11 nucleotides align to TRBD2. The CDR3 runs 15 residues. Germline V gives CDR1 SGHTA, CDR2 FQGNSA. The V gene end was trimmed by 3 bases and the J gene end by 10 bases; junction bases not matched to a gene: 8. CDR3 bases: TGTGCCAGCAGCTTCACTAGCGGGGGCCTTAGAGAGCAGTTCATC. It codes for CASSFTSGGLREQFI.

At least ten counts were recorded for this clone. CDR3 nucleotide sequence: TGCGCCAGCAGCCAAGTGGAAGGGAGGGATTCACCCCTCCACTTT. This translates into CASSQVEGRDSPLHF. The V and J genes are TRBV4-1 and TRBJ1-6, with D hard to call. With 1 base removed from V and 8 bases from J, the gap between germline ends came to 12 bases. Germline loops: CDR1 MGHRA, CDR2 YSYEKL. The CDR3 contains 15 residues.

By share of the sample, this clone is medium-sized (0.01 to 0.1%). V gene TRBV6-2 or TRBV6-3 combines with J gene TRBJ1-5, with 7 bases that match TRBD1. Per the germline V gene, CDR1 is MNHEY and CDR2 is SVGEGT. The CDR3 contains 13 residues. J lost 5 bases, V lost 5 bases, and 3 bases had no gene match. In DNA, the CDR3 is TGTGCCAGCAGTCAACAGGGGTATCAGCCCCAGCATTTT. It translates to CASSQQGYQPQHF.

This clone has a handful of counts. The CDR3 reads CASSSGLAGTDTQYF. CDR3 DNA: TGTGCCAGCAGCTCCGGACTAGCTGGCACAGATACGCAGTATTTT. The J gene is TRBJ2-3, the V gene TRBV7-3; TRBD2 matches 8 bases. The CDR3 spans 15 residues. From germline, CDR1 is SGHTA and CDR2 FQGTGA. V was pared by 4 bases and J by 1 base, with 4 bases of the junction left unmatched.

In its sample, this clone was seen many times. This chain joins TRBV11-2 and TRBJ1-2; D ambiguous. Deletions cut 4 bases from V and 3 bases from J, with 18 bases between. This CDR3 contains 16 residues. CDR1 is SGHAT and CDR2 is FQNNGV in the germline V gene. The CDR3 DNA reads TGTGCCAGCAGCTCCCCGAGGGCGGGGAAAGACTATGGCTACACCTTC. Its protein is CASSSPRAGKDYGYTF.

This clone is categorized as medium-sized. This chain links TRBV6-1 with TRBJ2-3, with D possibly TRBD2 on 5 matching bases. Germline assignment: CDR1 MNHNS and CDR2 SASEGT. The CDR3 spans 16 residues. V dropped 6 bases and J dropped 0 bases, with 16 bases sitting between them. The DNA for the CDR3 is TGTGCCAGCAGGGCAGGACTTGCGACTAGCACAGATACGCAGTATTTT. Its translation: CASRAGLATSTDTQYF.

This clone showed up many times. In the same sample, other DNA sequences code for this CDR3. The chain combines TRBV10-3 with TRBJ2-7, with D perhaps TRBD1 (5 bases). The CDR3 is made up of 15 amino acids. The germline V gene encodes CDR1 ENHRY and CDR2 SYGVKD. Trimming shortened V by 4 bases and J by 4 bases, and 17 bases separated the two germline ends. The CDR3 DNA is TGTGCCATCAGTGGGGTCGGACAAGGCGGTTACGAGCAGTACTTC. Its protein is CAISGVGQGGYEQYF.

This clone was recorded many times. J is TRBJ1-6 and V is TRBV30; a possible D gene is TRBD1 (6 bases). CDR3 size: 13 residues. CDR1 is GTSNPN and CDR2 is SVGIG in the germline V gene (reference sequence). Trimming pared 1 base from V and 7 bases from J, leaving 8 bases between. The CDR3 sequence is CAWSEQGNSPLHF. CDR3 in DNA: TGTGCCTGGAGTGAACAGGGAAATTCACCCCTCCACTTT.

This clone appeared a few times. The gene calls are TRBV6-1 and TRBJ2-3, with D tentatively TRBD1 or TRBD2 (5 bases each). This CDR3 contains 15 residues. Germline V gene lookup returns CDR1 MNHNS and CDR2 SASEGT. V was trimmed by 8 bases and J by 0 bases, leaving 15 bases between them. The DNA for the CDR3 is TGTGCCAGCCGAACGAGGGGAACTAGCACAGATACGCAGTATTTT. This sequence encodes CASRTRGTSTDTQYF.